This T cell receptor (beta chain) was recorded in a study of blood T cells in healthy people across ages. The CDR3 has 13 residues. Germline V gene sequence: CDR1 SGHAT, CDR2 FQDESV (reference sequence). Trimming stripped 9 bases from V and 5 bases from J, with 16 bases between. There are a few counts of this clonotype. Its specificity is unknown. Sample-barcoded 5' priming and a J-beta primer mix drove a second PCR of roughly 6 to 12 cycles. One entry per CDR3 protein, called by TCRdb with MiXCR from the 5' RACE reads. This table has approximately 730,000 distinct CDR3 sequences, about 42% appearing once. Study-level results: Observed TCR beta diversity showed a strong correlation with the percentage of naive T cells as measured by flow cytometry.

The TCR originated in a woman in her sixties in good health. Sequencing was carried out using blood. The rearrangement links TRBV11-1 to TRBJ2-5; no clear D. The DNA for the CDR3 is TGTGCCAGTAGGAAGGAGTCCAGTGAGACCCAGTACTTC. As protein: CASRKESSETQYF.